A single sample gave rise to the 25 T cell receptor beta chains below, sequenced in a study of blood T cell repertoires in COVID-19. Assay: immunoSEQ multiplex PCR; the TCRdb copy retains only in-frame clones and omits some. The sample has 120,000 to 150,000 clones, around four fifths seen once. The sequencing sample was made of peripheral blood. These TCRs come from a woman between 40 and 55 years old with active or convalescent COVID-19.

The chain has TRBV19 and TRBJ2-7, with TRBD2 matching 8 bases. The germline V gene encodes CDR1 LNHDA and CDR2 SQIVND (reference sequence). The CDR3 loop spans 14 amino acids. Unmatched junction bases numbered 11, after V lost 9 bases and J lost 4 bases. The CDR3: CASQPGGGFYEQYF. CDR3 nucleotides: TGTGCCAGCCAACCCGGGGGGGGTTTTTACGAGCAGTACTTC.

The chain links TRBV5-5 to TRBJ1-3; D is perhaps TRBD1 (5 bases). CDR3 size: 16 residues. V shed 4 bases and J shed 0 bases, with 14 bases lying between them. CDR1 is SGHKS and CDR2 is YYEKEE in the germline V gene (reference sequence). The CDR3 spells CASSLLTVNSGNTIYF. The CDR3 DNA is TGTGCCAGCAGCCTCCTGACAGTCAACTCTGGAAACACCATATATTTT. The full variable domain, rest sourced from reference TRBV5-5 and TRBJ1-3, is DAGVTQSPTHLIKTRGQQVTLRCSPISGHKSVSWYQQVLGQGPQFIFQYYEKEERGRGNFPDRFSARQFPNYSSELNVNALLLGDSALYLCASSLLTVNSGNTIYFGEGSWLTVV.

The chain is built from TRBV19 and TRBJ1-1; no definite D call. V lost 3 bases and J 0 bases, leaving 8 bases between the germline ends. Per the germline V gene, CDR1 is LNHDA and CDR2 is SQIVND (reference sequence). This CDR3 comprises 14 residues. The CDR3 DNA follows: TGTGCCAGTAGTATCGCCGGGATGAACACTGAAGCTTTCTTT. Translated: CASSIAGMNTEAFF.

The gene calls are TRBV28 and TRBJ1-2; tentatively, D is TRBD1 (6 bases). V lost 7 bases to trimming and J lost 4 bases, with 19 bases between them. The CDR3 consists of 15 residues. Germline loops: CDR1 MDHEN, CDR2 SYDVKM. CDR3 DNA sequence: TGTGCCAGCACCTTTTCTGACAGGAGGAGCTATGGCTACACCTTC. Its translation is CASTFSDRRSYGYTF.

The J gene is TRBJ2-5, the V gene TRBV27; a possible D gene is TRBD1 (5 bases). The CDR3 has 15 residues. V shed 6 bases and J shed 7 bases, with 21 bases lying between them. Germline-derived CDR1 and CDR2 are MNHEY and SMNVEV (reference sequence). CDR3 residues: CASSLVGPYTGTQYF. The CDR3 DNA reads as TGTGCCAGCAGCCTCGTGGGGCCTTACACCGGGACCCAGTACTTC.

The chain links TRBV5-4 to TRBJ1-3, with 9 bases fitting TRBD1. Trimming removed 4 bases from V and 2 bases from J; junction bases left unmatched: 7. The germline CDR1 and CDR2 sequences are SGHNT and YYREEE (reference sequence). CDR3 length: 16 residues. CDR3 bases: TGTGCCAGCAGCCCGGACAGGGGCAGGACTGGAAACACCATATATTTT. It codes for CASSPDRGRTGNTIYF.

CDR3 loop: CASSVAGGSGYTF. CDR3 nucleotides: TGTGCCAGCAGCGTAGCCGGAGGGAGTGGCTACACCTTC. The chain is built from TRBV9 and TRBJ1-2, with unresolved D. The CDR3 has 13 residues. Trimming stripped 0 bases from V and 7 bases from J, with 10 bases between. The germline V gene encodes CDR1 SGDLS and CDR2 YYNGEE.

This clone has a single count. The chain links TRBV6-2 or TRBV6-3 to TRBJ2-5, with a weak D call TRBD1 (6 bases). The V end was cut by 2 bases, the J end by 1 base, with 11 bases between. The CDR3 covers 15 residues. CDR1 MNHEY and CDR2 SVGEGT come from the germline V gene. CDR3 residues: CASSYGPRGQETQYF. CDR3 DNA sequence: TGTGCCAGCAGTTACGGTCCCAGGGGCCAAGAGACCCAGTACTTC.

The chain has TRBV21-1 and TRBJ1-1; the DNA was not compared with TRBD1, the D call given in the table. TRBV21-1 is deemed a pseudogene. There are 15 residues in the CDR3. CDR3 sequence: CASSKGQGVGTEAFF. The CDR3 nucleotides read TGTGCCAGCAGCAAGGGACAGGGGGTAGGCACTGAAGCTTTCTTT.

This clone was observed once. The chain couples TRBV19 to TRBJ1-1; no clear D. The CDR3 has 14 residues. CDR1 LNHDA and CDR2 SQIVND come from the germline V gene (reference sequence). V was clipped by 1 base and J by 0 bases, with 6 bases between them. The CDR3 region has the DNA TGTGCCAGTAGTATAGGAACAGTGAACACTGAAGCTTTCTTT. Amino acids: CASSIGTVNTEAFF.

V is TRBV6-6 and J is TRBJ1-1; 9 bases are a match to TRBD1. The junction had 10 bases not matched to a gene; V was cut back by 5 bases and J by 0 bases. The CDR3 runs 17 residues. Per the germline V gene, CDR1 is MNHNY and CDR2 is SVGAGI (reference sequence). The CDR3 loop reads CASSQTGGRFMNTEAFF. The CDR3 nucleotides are TGTGCCAGCAGTCAGACAGGGGGTCGATTCATGAACACTGAAGCTTTCTTT.

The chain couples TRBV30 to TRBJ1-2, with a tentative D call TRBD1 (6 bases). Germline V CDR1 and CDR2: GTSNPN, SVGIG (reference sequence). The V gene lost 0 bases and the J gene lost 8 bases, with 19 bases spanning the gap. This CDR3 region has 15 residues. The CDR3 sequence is CAWSVNIQGLGGYTF. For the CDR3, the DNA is TGTGCCTGGAGTGTAAATATTCAGGGGTTGGGCGGCTACACCTTC.

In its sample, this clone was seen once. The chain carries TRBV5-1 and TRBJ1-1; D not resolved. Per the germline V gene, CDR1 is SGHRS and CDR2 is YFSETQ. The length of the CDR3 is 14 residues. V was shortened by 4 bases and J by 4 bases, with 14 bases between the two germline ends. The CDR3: CASSPSRRLTEAFF. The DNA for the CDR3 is TGCGCCAGCAGCCCGAGTCGGCGGCTCACTGAAGCTTTCTTT.

CDR3 in amino acids: CASSLFGPGGQFF. The CDR3 nucleotides read TGTGCCAGCAGTTTATTCGGGCCCGGGGGGCAGTTCTTC. V gene TRBV28 combines with J gene TRBJ2-1, with D perhaps matching TRBD2 (6 bases). V lost 1 base, J lost 12 bases, and 13 bases lay in between. Germline V gene lookup returns CDR1 MDHEN and CDR2 SYDVKM. There are 13 residues in the CDR3.

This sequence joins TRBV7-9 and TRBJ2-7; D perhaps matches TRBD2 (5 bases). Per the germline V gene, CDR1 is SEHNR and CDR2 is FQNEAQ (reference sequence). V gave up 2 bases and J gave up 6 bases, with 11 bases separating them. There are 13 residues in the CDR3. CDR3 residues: CASSLMYEGEQYF. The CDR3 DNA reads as TGTGCCAGCAGCTTAATGTATGAGGGCGAGCAGTACTTC. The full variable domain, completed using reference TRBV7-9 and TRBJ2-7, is DTGVSQNPRHKITKRGQNVTFRCDPISEHNRLYWYRQTLGQGPEFLTYFQNEAQLEKSRLLSDRFSAERPKGSFSTLEIQRTEQGDSAMYLCASSLMYEGEQYFGPGTRLTVT.

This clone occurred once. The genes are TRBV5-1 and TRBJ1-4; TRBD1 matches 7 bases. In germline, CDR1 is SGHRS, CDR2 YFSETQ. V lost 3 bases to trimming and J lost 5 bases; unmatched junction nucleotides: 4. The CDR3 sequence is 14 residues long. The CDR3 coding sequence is TGCGCCAGCAGCTATTCAGGGGGAAATGAAAAACTGTTTTTT. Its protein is CASSYSGGNEKLFF.

The CDR3 loop reads CASSYVAMNTEAFF. CDR3 DNA sequence: TGTGCCAGCAGTTACGTGGCCATGAACACTGAAGCTTTCTTT. The V gene is TRBV6-5, the J gene TRBJ1-1, with D uncertain. The CDR3 extends over 14 amino acids. From germline, CDR1 is MNHEY and CDR2 SVGAGI. V shed 2 bases and J shed 0 bases, with 7 bases lying between them.

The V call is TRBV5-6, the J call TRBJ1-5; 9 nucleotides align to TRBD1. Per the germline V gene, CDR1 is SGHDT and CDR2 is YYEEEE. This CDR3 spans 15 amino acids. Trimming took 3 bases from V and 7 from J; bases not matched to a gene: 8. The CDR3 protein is CASSSLGTGNQPQHF. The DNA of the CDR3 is TGTGCCAGCAGCTCTCTCGGGACAGGGAACCAGCCCCAGCATTTT.

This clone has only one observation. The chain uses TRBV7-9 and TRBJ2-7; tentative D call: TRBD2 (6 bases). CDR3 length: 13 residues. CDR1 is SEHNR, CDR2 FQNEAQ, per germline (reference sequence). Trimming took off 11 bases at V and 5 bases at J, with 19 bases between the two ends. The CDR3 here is CAYAGPLPDEQYF. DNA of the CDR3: TGTGCCTATGCGGGGCCTCTTCCCGACGAGCAGTACTTC. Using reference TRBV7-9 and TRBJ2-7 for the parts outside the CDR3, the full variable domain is DTGVSQNPRHKITKRGQNVTFRCDPISEHNRLYWYRQTLGQGPEFLTYFQNEAQLEKSRLLSDRFSAERPKGSFSTLEIQRTEQGDSAMYLCAYAGPLPDEQYFGPGTRLTVT.

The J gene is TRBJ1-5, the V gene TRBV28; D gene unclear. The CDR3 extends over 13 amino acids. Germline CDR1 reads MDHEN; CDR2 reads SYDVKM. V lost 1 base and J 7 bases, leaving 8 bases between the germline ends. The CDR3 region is CASSLYGNQPQHF. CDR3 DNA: TGTGCCAGCAGTTTATACGGTAACCAGCCCCAGCATTTT.

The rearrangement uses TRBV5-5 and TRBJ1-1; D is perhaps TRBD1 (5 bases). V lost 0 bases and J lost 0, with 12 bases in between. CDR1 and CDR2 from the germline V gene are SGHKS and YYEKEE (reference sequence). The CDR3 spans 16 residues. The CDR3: CASSLAATDLNTEAFF. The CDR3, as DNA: TGTGCCAGCAGCTTGGCCGCGACAGATTTGAACACTGAAGCTTTCTTT.

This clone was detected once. The CDR3 sequence: CASSQEPPGTQETQYF. CDR3 coding DNA: TGCGCCAGCAGCCAAGAGCCTCCAGGAACCCAAGAGACCCAGTACTTC. The chain uses TRBV4-3 and TRBJ2-5; D not resolved. V was trimmed by 0 bases and J by 1 base, leaving 12 bases between them. The CDR3 loop spans 16 amino acids. CDR1 and CDR2 (germline): LGHNA, YSLEER.

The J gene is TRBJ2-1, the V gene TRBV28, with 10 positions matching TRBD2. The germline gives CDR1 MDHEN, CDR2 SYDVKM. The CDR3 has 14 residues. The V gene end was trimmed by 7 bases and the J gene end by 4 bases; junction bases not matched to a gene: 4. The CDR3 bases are TGTGCCAGCAAAAGCGGGGGGGCGTACAATGAGCAGTTCTTC. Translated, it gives CASKSGGAYNEQFF. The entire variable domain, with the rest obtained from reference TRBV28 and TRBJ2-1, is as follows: DVKVTQSSRYLVKRTGEKVFLECVQDMDHENMFWYRQDPGLGLRLIYFSYDVKMKEKGDIPEGYSVSREKKERFSLILESASTNQTSMYLCASKSGGAYNEQFFGPGTRLTVL.

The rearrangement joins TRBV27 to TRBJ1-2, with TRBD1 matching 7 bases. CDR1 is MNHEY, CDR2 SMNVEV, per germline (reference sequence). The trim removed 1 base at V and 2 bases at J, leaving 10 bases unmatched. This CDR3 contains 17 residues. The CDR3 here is CASSLYGTARKNYGYTF. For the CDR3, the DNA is TGTGCCAGCAGTTTATATGGGACAGCCAGAAAAAACTATGGCTACACCTTC.

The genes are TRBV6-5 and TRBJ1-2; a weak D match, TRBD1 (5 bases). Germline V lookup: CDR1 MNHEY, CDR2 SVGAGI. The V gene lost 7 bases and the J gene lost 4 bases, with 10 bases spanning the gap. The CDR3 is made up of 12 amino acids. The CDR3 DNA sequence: TGTGCCAGCAAGGACATGATCTATGGCTACACCTTC. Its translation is CASKDMIYGYTF.